These T cell receptor beta chains were read from a single sample in a study of T cell responses to AZD1222 COVID-19 vaccine. Repertoires were generated with immunoSEQ multiplex PCR, while TCRdb's copy carries only in-frame clones and drops some. The sample contains some 140,000 clones, approximately 90% of which appear only once. Sequencing used peripheral blood, obtained on day 0 of AZD1222 vaccination. The receptors come from an adult in good health. The CDR3 runs from the conserved cysteine through the conserved F or W. Each record gives: J gene, clone size, D gene, V gene, CDR3 protein, CDR3 DNA. D genes are given only for firm matches. The listing skips clone size in some rows; elsewhere it reads once, few, many or a size class.

J: TRBJ1-5; size: NA; D: NA; V: TRBV12-3/TRBV12-4; CDR3: CASSRVSGQPQHF; DNA: TGTGCCAGCAGTCGGGTCTCCGGTCAGCCCCAGCATTTT
J: TRBJ2-2; size: NA; D: TRBD2; V: TRBV5-6; CDR3: CASSSSGGPGELFF; DNA: TGTGCCAGCAGCTCTAGCGGGGGACCCGGGGAGCTGTTTTTT
J: TRBJ1-1; size: NA; D: NA; V: TRBV5-1; CDR3: CASSLLGGDTEAFF; DNA: TGCGCCAGCAGCTTGCTCGGGGGTGACACTGAAGCTTTCTTT
J: TRBJ1-1; size: NA; D: NA; V: TRBV6-5; CDR3: CASSQTGNTEAFF; DNA: TGTGCCAGCAGTCAAACAGGGAACACTGAAGCTTTCTTT
J: TRBJ1-1; size: NA; D: NA; V: TRBV29-1; CDR3: CSSRGRMNTEAFF; DNA: TGCAGCTCGAGGGGCAGGATGAACACTGAAGCTTTCTTT
J: TRBJ2-7; size: NA; D: NA; V: TRBV21-1; CDR3: CASSKICDQKSTYEQYF; DNA: TGTGCCAGCAGCAAGATCTGCGACCAGAAGTCTACCTACGAGCAGTACTTC
J: TRBJ1-6; size: once; D: NA; V: TRBV21-1; CDR3: CASSKRGRGSSYNSPLHF; DNA: TGTGCCAGCAGCAAAAGAGGTCGCGGTAGCTCCTATAATTCACCCCTCCACTTT
J: TRBJ2-5; size: few; D: NA; V: TRBV6-5; CDR3: CASSYSGGWETQYF; DNA: TGTGCCAGCAGTTACTCCGGGGGCTGGGAGACCCAGTACTTC
J: TRBJ1-2; size: once; D: NA; V: TRBV7-2; CDR3: CASTSRELAGYTF; DNA: TGTGCCAGCACCTCCCGTGAGTTGGCGGGCTACACCTTC
J: TRBJ1-3; size: once; D: TRBD1; V: TRBV19; CDR3: CASSRDRGGNTIYF; DNA: TGTGCCAGTAGTAGGGACAGGGGTGGAAACACCATATATTTT
J: TRBJ1-2; size: NA; D: NA; V: TRBV18; CDR3: CASSPTLGAQGYTF; DNA: TGTGCCAGCTCACCTACGCTGGGGGCTCAAGGCTACACCTTC
J: TRBJ1-5; size: NA; D: NA; V: TRBV3-1/TRBV3-2; CDR3: CASSQTPGQPQHF; DNA: TGTGCCAGCAGCCAAACTCCGGGGCAGCCCCAGCATTTT
J: TRBJ1-6; size: NA; D: TRBD1; V: TRBV9; CDR3: CASSEAGGSNSPLHF; DNA: TGTGCCAGCAGCGAGGCAGGGGGGAGTAATTCACCCCTCCACTTT
J: TRBJ1-1; size: once; D: NA; V: TRBV20-1; CDR3: CSASEDTEAFF; DNA: TGCAGTGCTAGTGAGGACACTGAAGCTTTCTTT
J: TRBJ2-3; size: NA; D: NA; V: TRBV28; CDR3: CASRSAVGTDTQYF; DNA: TGTGCCAGCAGGTCAGCAGTAGGCACAGATACGCAGTATTTT
J: TRBJ2-7; size: once; D: NA; V: TRBV12-1; CDR3: CASSLTSGSYEQYF; DNA: TGTGCCAGCAGCTTAACTAGCGGCTCCTACGAGCAGTACTTC
J: TRBJ1-2; size: once; D: NA; V: TRBV28; CDR3: CASSHSGGYTF; DNA: TGTGCCAGCAGCCACAGTGGTGGCTACACCTTC
J: TRBJ1-1; size: NA; D: NA; V: TRBV19; CDR3: CASSPTSQGTEAFF; DNA: TGTGCCAGTAGTCCTACTTCTCAGGGCACTGAAGCTTTCTTT
J: TRBJ2-7; size: NA; D: TRBD1; V: TRBV27; CDR3: CASSGTGRLSEQYF; DNA: TGTGCCAGCAGCGGGACAGGGCGTTTGAGCGAGCAGTACTTC
J: TRBJ2-5; size: NA; D: NA; V: TRBV3-1/TRBV3-2; CDR3: CASSYRETQYF; DNA: TGTGCCAGCAGCTACCGCGAGACCCAGTACTTC
J: TRBJ2-6; size: NA; D: NA; V: TRBV4-2; CDR3: CASSQDLGAGANVLTF; DNA: TGTGCCAGCAGCCAAGATTTGGGTGCTGGGGCCAACGTCCTGACTTTC
J: TRBJ2-7; size: NA; D: NA; V: TRBV15; CDR3: CATSRDHGYEQYF; DNA: TGTGCCACCAGCAGAGATCATGGGTACGAGCAGTACTTC
J: TRBJ1-1; size: NA; D: NA; V: TRBV4-3; CDR3: CASSPLSGQPTEAFF; DNA: TGCGCCAGCAGCCCCCTATCGGGCCAGCCTACTGAAGCTTTCTTT
J: TRBJ2-5; size: NA; D: NA; V: TRBV7-2; CDR3: CASSLGGPQETQYF; DNA: TGTGCCAGCAGCTTGGGCGGGCCCCAAGAGACCCAGTACTTC
J: TRBJ2-1; size: NA; D: NA; V: TRBV4-3; CDR3: CASSQTADASSYNEQFF; DNA: TGCGCCAGCAGCCAGACAGCTGACGCGAGCTCCTACAATGAGCAGTTCTTC
J: TRBJ2-3; size: NA; D: NA; V: TRBV9; CDR3: CASSVDRPASTDTQYF; DNA: TGTGCCAGCAGCGTAGACCGTCCGGCGAGCACAGATACGCAGTATTTT
J: TRBJ1-2; size: NA; D: NA; V: TRBV6-4; CDR3: CASPTRGGNNYGYTF; DNA: TGTGCCAGCCCCACCCGGGGAGGGAATAACTATGGCTACACCTTC
J: TRBJ1-1; size: NA; D: NA; V: TRBV4-3; CDR3: CASSQDEEGSAEAFF; DNA: TGCGCCAGCAGCCAAGATGAGGAGGGCAGCGCTGAAGCTTTCTTT
J: TRBJ2-4; size: NA; D: TRBD1; V: TRBV7-2; CDR3: CASSARGAKNIQYF; DNA: TGTGCCAGCAGCGCCAGGGGGGCCAAAAACATTCAGTACTTC